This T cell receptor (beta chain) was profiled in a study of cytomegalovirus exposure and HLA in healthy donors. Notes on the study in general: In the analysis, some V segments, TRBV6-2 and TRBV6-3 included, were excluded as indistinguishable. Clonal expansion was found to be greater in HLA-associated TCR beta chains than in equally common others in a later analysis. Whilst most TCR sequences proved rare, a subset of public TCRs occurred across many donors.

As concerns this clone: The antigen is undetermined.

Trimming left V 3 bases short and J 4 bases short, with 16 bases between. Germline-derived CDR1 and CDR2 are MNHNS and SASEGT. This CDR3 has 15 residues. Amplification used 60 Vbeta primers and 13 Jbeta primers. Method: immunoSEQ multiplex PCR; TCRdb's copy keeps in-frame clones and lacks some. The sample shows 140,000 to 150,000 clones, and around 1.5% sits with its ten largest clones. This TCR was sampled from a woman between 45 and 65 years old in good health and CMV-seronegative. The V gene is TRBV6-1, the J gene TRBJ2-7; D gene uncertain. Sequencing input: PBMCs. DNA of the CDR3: TGTGCCAGCAGTGAGGCAGGCCTCTACGAGTACGAGCAGTACTTC. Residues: CASSEAGLYEYEQYF.